This is a list of T cell receptor beta chains from one sample in a study of blood T cell repertoires in COVID-19. Profiling relied on immunoSEQ multiplex PCR, and the TCRdb table lists in-frame clones only, not all of them. The table lists nearly 95,000 clones, 87% of them singletons. Sequencing was performed on peripheral blood. These receptors originate from a human donor with acute or convalescent COVID-19. The donor label of this sample is uncertain. The CDR3 runs from the conserved cysteine through the conserved F or W. Each record gives: J gene, V gene, clone size, CDR3 protein. The size field is filled for only some rows; it gives once, few, many or a size class.

j_call: TRBJ1-5
v_call: TRBV2
clone_size: NA
cdr3_aa: CASNRARNQPQHF

j_call: TRBJ2-3
v_call: TRBV5-1
clone_size: NA
cdr3_aa: CASSLMGHLTSRTDTQYF

j_call: TRBJ2-5
v_call: TRBV4-1
clone_size: NA
cdr3_aa: CASSGVSAETQYF

j_call: TRBJ1-1
v_call: TRBV29-1
clone_size: NA
cdr3_aa: CSVASLRGAFF

j_call: TRBJ1-1
v_call: TRBV5-4
clone_size: NA
cdr3_aa: CASSSLEGAFTEAFF

j_call: TRBJ1-5
v_call: TRBV6-4
clone_size: NA
cdr3_aa: CASSAERGIQPQHF

j_call: TRBJ1-1
v_call: TRBV5-1
clone_size: NA
cdr3_aa: CASSLLRTGNTEAFF

j_call: TRBJ1-5
v_call: TRBV7-6
clone_size: few
cdr3_aa: CASSLYQGSGNQPQHF

j_call: TRBJ1-2
v_call: TRBV7-2
clone_size: NA
cdr3_aa: CASSPQGGPGGSGYTF

j_call: TRBJ1-5
v_call: TRBV18
clone_size: NA
cdr3_aa: CASSGQSNQPQHF

j_call: TRBJ1-4
v_call: TRBV2
clone_size: NA
cdr3_aa: CASNLQGLNDEKLFF

j_call: TRBJ2-1
v_call: TRBV4-3
clone_size: NA
cdr3_aa: CASSPGTGMFYNEQFF

j_call: TRBJ1-1
v_call: TRBV18
clone_size: NA
cdr3_aa: CASSPAPGQGETEAFF

j_call: TRBJ1-1
v_call: TRBV19
clone_size: once
cdr3_aa: CASTYKGDKTEAFF

j_call: TRBJ2-7
v_call: TRBV6-1
clone_size: NA
cdr3_aa: CASSEGDSISYEQYF

j_call: TRBJ2-7
v_call: TRBV5-1
clone_size: NA
cdr3_aa: CASSLTPGGSSYEQYF

j_call: TRBJ2-2
v_call: TRBV6-1
clone_size: NA
cdr3_aa: CASSEDLTGELFF

j_call: TRBJ1-4
v_call: TRBV7-9
clone_size: few
cdr3_aa: CASSLGTINEKLFF

j_call: TRBJ2-5
v_call: TRBV3-1/TRBV3-2
clone_size: NA
cdr3_aa: CASSPFNPGLASETQYF

j_call: TRBJ2-7
v_call: TRBV12-3/TRBV12-4
clone_size: once
cdr3_aa: CASSPGDPNEQYF

j_call: TRBJ2-1
v_call: TRBV7-9
clone_size: NA
cdr3_aa: CASSLAGQMQFF

j_call: TRBJ2-3
v_call: TRBV6-4
clone_size: NA
cdr3_aa: CASSAEESDTQYF

j_call: TRBJ2-7
v_call: TRBV20-1
clone_size: few
cdr3_aa: CSASALGLAVEQYF

j_call: TRBJ1-4
v_call: TRBV9
clone_size: NA
cdr3_aa: CASSVMGTGSEKLFF

j_call: TRBJ2-3
v_call: TRBV28
clone_size: NA
cdr3_aa: CASSFSDTQYF

j_call: TRBJ2-5
v_call: TRBV10-3
clone_size: once
cdr3_aa: CAIGPDSGGRETQYF

j_call: TRBJ2-7
v_call: TRBV6-4
clone_size: NA
cdr3_aa: CASSDGGASGQYF

j_call: TRBJ1-3
v_call: TRBV3-1/TRBV3-2
clone_size: NA
cdr3_aa: CASSRQGYASGNTIYF

j_call: TRBJ2-7
v_call: TRBV10-3
clone_size: few
cdr3_aa: CAINSGVDYEQYF

j_call: TRBJ1-1
v_call: TRBV30
clone_size: NA
cdr3_aa: CAWSAGGWIKPDTEAFF

j_call: TRBJ1-4
v_call: TRBV19
clone_size: NA
cdr3_aa: CASNPSRDRSNEKLFF

j_call: TRBJ1-3
v_call: TRBV9
clone_size: NA
cdr3_aa: CASASQPRGAGNTIYF

j_call: TRBJ1-5
v_call: TRBV6-5
clone_size: few
cdr3_aa: CASSTSGQPQHF

j_call: TRBJ2-7
v_call: TRBV7-9
clone_size: NA
cdr3_aa: CASSLSWAGGSYEQYF

j_call: TRBJ1-2
v_call: TRBV5-1
clone_size: once
cdr3_aa: CASSINTGATNYGYTF

j_call: TRBJ1-5
v_call: TRBV7-9
clone_size: NA
cdr3_aa: CASSLSQGNQPQHF

j_call: TRBJ2-2
v_call: TRBV7-9
clone_size: NA
cdr3_aa: CASRTIAGQGTGELFF

j_call: TRBJ2-3
v_call: TRBV5-1
clone_size: once
cdr3_aa: CASSPGTGGSTDTQYF

j_call: TRBJ1-4
v_call: TRBV6-5
clone_size: NA
cdr3_aa: CASSRQGFNEKLFF

j_call: TRBJ1-1
v_call: TRBV5-1
clone_size: few
cdr3_aa: CASSSLPGNTEAFF